The rows below give T cell receptor beta chains drawn from one sample of a study of blood T cell repertoires in COVID-19. Here immunoSEQ multiplex PCR was the method, and the copy in TCRdb shows in-frame clones only, minus some. This sample has over 50,000 clones, with around 85% found just once. The sample consisted of peripheral blood. Receptors were obtained from a human donor in a cohort sampled during active COVID-19. CDR3s include the opening cysteine and the closing phenylalanine or tryptophan. The order of the fields is clone size, D gene, V gene, J gene, CDR3 protein, CDR3 DNA. D genes are given only for firm matches. The size field is filled for only some rows; it gives once, few, many or a size class.

abundance: -
d_gene: -
v_gene: TRBV11-2
j_gene: TRBJ1-2
CDR3aa: CASSLDGLYGYTF
CDR3nt: TGTGCCAGCAGCTTGGACGGACTCTATGGCTACACCTTC

abundance: -
d_gene: TRBD2
v_gene: TRBV28
j_gene: TRBJ2-1
CDR3aa: CASSLREPRGNEQFF
CDR3nt: TGTGCCAGCAGTCTGCGGGAGCCTAGGGGCAATGAGCAGTTCTTC

abundance: -
d_gene: -
v_gene: TRBV4-3
j_gene: TRBJ2-7
CDR3aa: CASSQMTFYEQYF
CDR3nt: TGCGCCAGCAGCCAAATGACTTTCTACGAGCAGTACTTC

abundance: once
d_gene: -
v_gene: TRBV2
j_gene: TRBJ1-5
CDR3aa: CASRRGEPLNQPQHF
CDR3nt: TGTGCCAGCAGGCGGGGGGAGCCCCTAAATCAGCCCCAGCATTTT

abundance: -
d_gene: TRBD2
v_gene: TRBV20-1
j_gene: TRBJ2-1
CDR3aa: CSASGPGGNNEQFF
CDR3nt: TGCAGTGCTAGTGGTCCGGGAGGGAACAATGAGCAGTTCTTC

abundance: -
d_gene: -
v_gene: TRBV12-5
j_gene: TRBJ2-7
CDR3aa: CASGLNILGTFYEQYF
CDR3nt: TGTGCTAGTGGTTTGAATATATTGGGGACTTTCTACGAGCAGTACTTC

abundance: -
d_gene: TRBD1
v_gene: TRBV19
j_gene: TRBJ1-2
CDR3aa: CASSQDRGRAGYTF
CDR3nt: TGTGCCAGTAGCCAAGACAGGGGGCGCGCTGGCTACACCTTC

abundance: few
d_gene: TRBD2
v_gene: TRBV6-4
j_gene: TRBJ2-5
CDR3aa: CSHTRGMERGGETQYF
CDR3nt: TGTTCCCATACCCGAGGAATGGAGCGGGGGGGAGAGACCCAGTACTTC

abundance: -
d_gene: TRBD1
v_gene: TRBV29-1
j_gene: TRBJ1-2
CDR3aa: CSVVPPTGIYGYTF
CDR3nt: TGCAGCGTTGTGCCCCCGACAGGGATCTATGGCTACACCTTC

abundance: -
d_gene: -
v_gene: TRBV5-1
j_gene: TRBJ2-3
CDR3aa: CASSFDSPGGTDTQYF
CDR3nt: TGCGCCAGCAGCTTCGACAGCCCCGGCGGCACAGATACGCAGTATTTT

abundance: -
d_gene: -
v_gene: TRBV7-6
j_gene: TRBJ2-2
CDR3aa: CASSSQGGNTGELFF
CDR3nt: TGTGCCAGCAGCTCGCAGGGTGGGAACACCGGGGAGCTGTTTTTT

abundance: -
d_gene: TRBD2
v_gene: TRBV6-2/TRBV6-3
j_gene: TRBJ2-7
CDR3aa: CASSYTGTSGRGEQYF
CDR3nt: TGTGCCAGCAGCTATACGGGGACTAGCGGGAGAGGTGAGCAGTACTTC

abundance: -
d_gene: -
v_gene: TRBV27
j_gene: TRBJ1-5
CDR3aa: CASSFSSNQPQHF
CDR3nt: TGTGCCAGCAGTTTTAGTAGCAATCAGCCCCAGCATTTT

abundance: few
d_gene: -
v_gene: TRBV19
j_gene: TRBJ1-2
CDR3aa: CASSIPIYGYTF
CDR3nt: TGTGCCAGTAGTATACCCATCTATGGCTACACCTTC

abundance: -
d_gene: -
v_gene: TRBV6-6
j_gene: TRBJ1-3
CDR3aa: CASSYDGYSGNTIYF
CDR3nt: TGTGCCAGCAGTTATGACGGGTACTCTGGAAACACCATATATTTT

abundance: -
d_gene: -
v_gene: TRBV9
j_gene: TRBJ2-7
CDR3aa: CASSGSGFYEQYF
CDR3nt: TGTGCCAGCAGTGGGTCGGGGTTCTACGAGCAGTACTTC

abundance: -
d_gene: -
v_gene: TRBV5-1
j_gene: TRBJ1-2
CDR3aa: CASSLAGNGYTF
CDR3nt: TGCGCCAGCAGCTTGGCGGGGAATGGCTACACCTTC

abundance: -
d_gene: TRBD2
v_gene: TRBV7-3
j_gene: TRBJ2-7
CDR3aa: CASSLTGLADYEQYF
CDR3nt: TGTGCCAGCAGCTTAACGGGACTAGCAGACTACGAGCAGTACTTC

abundance: -
d_gene: TRBD2
v_gene: TRBV4-2
j_gene: TRBJ2-1
CDR3aa: CASSLGSGSYNEQFF
CDR3nt: TGTGCCAGCAGCCTGGGGAGCGGGAGTTACAATGAGCAGTTCTTC

abundance: -
d_gene: TRBD1
v_gene: TRBV19
j_gene: TRBJ1-1
CDR3aa: CASSTAGTANTEAFF
CDR3nt: TGTGCCAGTAGTACCGCCGGGACAGCGAACACTGAAGCTTTCTTT

abundance: -
d_gene: TRBD1
v_gene: TRBV2
j_gene: TRBJ1-1
CDR3aa: CASSVRQGAREAFF
CDR3nt: TGTGCCAGCAGTGTCCGACAGGGGGCAAGAGAGGCTTTCTTT

abundance: few
d_gene: -
v_gene: TRBV18
j_gene: TRBJ2-7
CDR3aa: CASSPTRDRLYEQYF
CDR3nt: TGTGCCAGCTCACCAACCCGAGACAGGCTCTACGAGCAGTACTTC

abundance: -
d_gene: TRBD1
v_gene: TRBV4-3
j_gene: TRBJ2-2
CDR3aa: CASSQVDRGLTNTGELFF
CDR3nt: TGCGCCAGCAGCCAAGTGGACAGGGGGCTTACGAACACCGGGGAGCTGTTTTTT